A selection of T cell receptor beta chains follows, all from one sample in a study of blood T cell repertoires in COVID-19. Some clones are missing from TCRdb's copy, which holds only in-frame ones; the method was immunoSEQ multiplex PCR. The repertoire has roughly 30,000 clones, 75% to 90% of them found once; the top ten carry approximately 50%. Sequences were obtained from peripheral blood. These receptors were taken from a human donor with acute or convalescent COVID-19. The donor label of this sample is uncertain. Each CDR3 is given with its conserved first and last residue. The listing skips clone size in some rows; elsewhere it reads once, few, many or a size class.

V gene,J gene,clone size,CDR3 protein
TRBV6-4,TRBJ2-2,-,CASRLAGDTGELFF
TRBV19,TRBJ2-1,-,CASSIVARSLGSEQFF
TRBV5-6,TRBJ1-1,-,CASSLHGQGGNTEAFF
TRBV25-1,TRBJ2-1,-,CATGDSVNFNEQFF
TRBV6-6,TRBJ2-7,-,CASRPGTSALYEQYF
TRBV5-1,TRBJ2-7,-,CASSPPGLAIYEQYF
TRBV12-1,TRBJ2-3,-,CASSFLQGAGTDTQYF
TRBV4-1,TRBJ2-7,-,CASSQGQGMGYEQYF
TRBV24-1,TRBJ2-3,-,CATSPRSTSTDTQYF
TRBV7-2,TRBJ2-1,-,CASSATGTVYNEQFF
TRBV7-8,TRBJ2-7,once,CASSLVLGGLGSYEQYF
TRBV4-1,TRBJ2-3,-,CASSPRLAATDTQYF
TRBV30,TRBJ2-2,-,CAWSVHGIGGELFF
TRBV6-6,TRBJ1-5,-,CASSWGGGNQPQHF
TRBV25-1,TRBJ2-5,-,CASSETGRGGKETQYF
TRBV7-8,TRBJ1-2,-,CASSTRTGDRGGYTF
TRBV7-3,TRBJ2-5,-,CASSLFGTEQETQYF
TRBV9,TRBJ2-1,-,CASSPHPGSGSYNEQFF
TRBV19,TRBJ1-2,-,CASQYGLGQGPSYGYTF
TRBV5-6,TRBJ2-7,-,CASSLHGAGGPYGYEQYF
TRBV4-3,TRBJ1-4,-,CASSRRPGADEKLFF
TRBV11-2,TRBJ2-6,-,CASSPSGANVLTF
TRBV6-6,TRBJ2-7,-,CASSYPGGRGAREQYF
TRBV7-2,TRBJ1-3,-,CASSPHPQGFSGNTIYF
TRBV3-1/TRBV3-2,TRBJ2-5,-,CASGLGWETQYF
TRBV18,TRBJ2-3,-,CASSPMGGASTDTQYF
TRBV20-1,TRBJ2-5,-,CSASTGLSKTQYF